The 2 T cell receptor beta chains listed next were all sequenced from one sample in a study of blood T cell repertoires in COVID-19. Method: immunoSEQ multiplex PCR; TCRdb's copy keeps in-frame clones and lacks some. The sample consists of 200,000 to 250,000 clones, about 91% of them appearing once. The sample taken for sequencing was peripheral blood. The receptors derive from a man aged 18 to 35 with active or convalescent COVID-19.

The V gene is TRBV5-3, the J gene TRBJ2-1; maybe TRBD2 (6 bases). TRBV5-3 is an ORF; its function is uncertain. The CDR3 totals 17 residues. The ends were cut back, 0 bases at V and 7 bases at J, with 20 bases in the middle. The CDR3 region has the DNA TGTGCCAGAAGCTTGGAGGCTAGCGACCTAGAAGGAAATGAGCAGTTCTTC. Translating gives CARSLEASDLEGNEQFF.

The J gene is TRBJ1-2, the V gene TRBV30, with 7 positions matching TRBD1. Germline CDR1 reads GTSNPN; CDR2 reads SVGIG (reference sequence). The CDR3 totals 12 residues. The J segment lost 13 bases and the V segment lost 5 bases, leaving 13 bases of the junction unmatched. CDR3 nucleotides: TGTGCCTGGCAGGACAGGCCGGGCGCCTTCACCTTC. Its protein is CAWQDRPGAFTF.